One TCR beta chain is described in this entry. TCRdb's copy holds only in-frame clones and misses some; the assay was immunoSEQ multiplex PCR. Altogether over 200,000 clones are present, 60% to 80% being singletons, with the ten largest covering more than 9.5%. This specimen comes from a study of cytotoxic CD8 clonotypes in ibrutinib-treated CLL. Study-level information: The study included approximately 12 relapsed/refractory and 15 treatment-naive patients; 17 to 18 had IGHV unmutated disease. Treatment had run for a median around 12 months, range 6 to 36, when response samples were taken. Samples showed on average about 280,000 productive templates and over 80,000 productive rearrangements.

Trimming shortened V by 8 bases and J by 4 bases, and 14 bases separated the two germline ends. The CDR3 is 13 residues long. The germline gives CDR1 MNHNS, CDR2 SASEGT. The chain has TRBV6-1 and TRBJ1-1; D is perhaps TRBD1 (5 bases). The sequence came from a human donor with chronic lymphocytic leukemia. The sequenced sample was PBMCs, obtained after 12 months of ibrutinib treatment. This CDR3 reads CASPKGGGTEAFF. CDR3 DNA: TGTGCCAGCCCGAAGGGCGGGGGCACTGAAGCTTTCTTT.